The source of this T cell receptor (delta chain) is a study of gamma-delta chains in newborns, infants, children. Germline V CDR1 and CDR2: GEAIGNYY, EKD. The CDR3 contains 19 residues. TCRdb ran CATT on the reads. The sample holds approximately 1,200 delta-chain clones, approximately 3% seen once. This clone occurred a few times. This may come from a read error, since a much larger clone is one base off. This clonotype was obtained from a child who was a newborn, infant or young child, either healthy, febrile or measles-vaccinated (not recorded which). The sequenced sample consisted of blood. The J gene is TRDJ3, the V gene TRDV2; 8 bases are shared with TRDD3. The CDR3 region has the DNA TGTGCCTGTGACGGCGTACTGGGGGTCAGCTCCTGGGAAACCCGACAGATGTTTTTC. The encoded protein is CACDGVLGVSSWETRQMFF.